These 13 T cell receptor beta chains came from one sample sequenced in a study of T cells after yellow fever vaccination. One entry per CDR3 protein results from TCRdb running MiXCR on the 5' RACE reads. The table shows 100,000 to 150,000 distinct CDR3 sequences, with over 8% occurring only once. This specimen was CD8+ T cells sorted from PBMCs, taken on the day of the yellow fever booster vaccination. The receptors were sampled from a man aged 18 to 30 who received the YFV17D yellow fever vaccine.

The genes are TRBV5-1 and TRBJ1-1; TRBD1 aligns across 9 bases. This CDR3 has 15 amino acids. Germline V gene data show CDR1 as SGHRS and CDR2 as YFSETQ. V trimming: 0 bases; J trimming: 1 base; junction bases outside the gene matches: 1. CDR3 nucleotide sequence: TGCGCCAGCAGCTTGGAGGGACAGGGGAACACTGAAGCTTTCTTT. This sequence encodes CASSLEGQGNTEAFF.

This clonotype was picked up a small number of times. J is TRBJ2-7 and V is TRBV4-2; 13 nucleotides agree with TRBD2. The CDR3 consists of 15 residues. Per the germline V gene, CDR1 is LGHNA and CDR2 is YNFKEQ. Trimming took 1 base from V and 4 from J; bases not matched to a gene: 1. The CDR3 nucleotides are TGTGCCAGCAGCCAAGGGACTAGCGGGGGTTACGAGCAGTACTTC. Protein product: CASSQGTSGGYEQYF.

This clonotype was recorded many times. The gene calls are TRBV4-2 and TRBJ2-3; 10 nucleotides agree with TRBD2. J gave up 4 bases and V 0 bases, and 4 bases lay outside the gene matches. Germline V gene sequence: CDR1 LGHNA, CDR2 YNFKEQ. The CDR3 is 16 residues long. The CDR3 nucleotides read TGTGCCAGCAGCCAAGATCAGCGGGGGGGCCCAGATACGCAGTATTTT. Residues: CASSQDQRGGPDTQYF.

The chain is built from TRBV12-3 or TRBV12-4 and TRBJ1-5; TRBD1 agrees at 7 bases. The CDR3 loop spans 15 amino acids. V lost 5 bases to trimming and J lost 4 bases; unmatched junction nucleotides: 8. As DNA, the CDR3 is TGTGCCAGCAGTGAAAGGGGGCGTTTTAATCAGCCCCAGCATTTT. This sequence encodes CASSERGRFNQPQHF.

The gene calls are TRBV7-8 and TRBJ2-7; 8 positions match TRBD2. This CDR3 is built from 15 residues. Germline V gene lookup returns CDR1 SGHVS and CDR2 FQNEAQ. The ends lost 5 bases at V and 6 bases at J; junction bases unmatched: 12. DNA of the CDR3: TGTGCCAGCAGCCCCTGGCCGGGGGGGGACTCCGAGCAGTACTTC. Its translation is CASSPWPGGDSEQYF.

This clonotype was counted ten times or more. CDR3 in amino acids: CASSQGTGGPNEQYF. Here the CDR3 DNA reads TGTGCCAGCAGCCAAGGGACAGGGGGCCCGAACGAGCAGTACTTC. The rearrangement uses TRBV4-2 and TRBJ2-7, with 11 bases aligning to TRBD1. The J segment lost 5 bases and the V segment lost 1 base, leaving 4 bases of the junction unmatched. The CDR3 totals 15 residues. Germline values: CDR1 LGHNA, CDR2 YNFKEQ.

The genes are TRBV27 and TRBJ1-2; perhaps TRBD1 as D (5 bases). The CDR3 extends over 13 amino acids. Germline values: CDR1 MNHEY, CDR2 SMNVEV (reference sequence). V was cut by 2 bases and J by 2 bases, with 6 bases left in between. The CDR3 here is CASSLDRNYGYTF. CDR3 in DNA: TGTGCCAGCAGTTTAGACAGAAACTATGGCTACACCTTC.

The V call is TRBV4-3, the J call TRBJ1-1; D is undetermined. The V and J ends lost 2 bases and 1 base respectively, with 5 bases between them. The CDR3 has 13 residues. Germline lookup yields CDR1 LGHNA and CDR2 YSLEER. CDR3 amino acids: CASSQRQNTEAFF. CDR3 in DNA: TGCGCCAGCAGCCAAAGGCAGAACACTGAAGCTTTCTTT.

This clonotype has more than one count but fewer than ten. The chain employs TRBV12-3 or TRBV12-4 and TRBJ1-5, with TRBD1 as a possible D gene (5 bases). The CDR3 is made up of 14 amino acids. The V end was cut by 2 bases, the J end by 2 bases, with 7 bases between. The CDR3 DNA reads as TGTGCCAGCAGTTTATGGGGCGGCAATCAGCCCCAGCATTTT. Its protein is CASSLWGGNQPQHF.

The chain recombines TRBV12-3 or TRBV12-4 with TRBJ1-2, with a weak D call TRBD1 (5 bases). V was pared by 0 bases and J by 7 bases, with 21 bases between. This CDR3 region has 17 residues. CDR3: CASSLAGGPSSRGGYTF. The CDR3, as DNA: TGTGCCAGCAGTTTAGCTGGGGGTCCATCATCCCGGGGTGGCTACACCTTC.

The CDR3 reads CASSEADREQFF. CDR3 DNA sequence: TGCGCCAGCAGCGAGGCTGACAGGGAGCAGTTCTTC. The V call is TRBV4-1, the J call TRBJ2-1, with D possibly matching TRBD1 (6 bases). Germline CDR1 is MGHRA and CDR2 is YSYEKL. This CDR3 region has 12 residues. The ends were cut back, 5 bases at V and 10 bases at J, with 12 bases in the middle.

There are a few counts of this clonotype. CDR3 DNA: TGTGCCAGCAGCTCTGCGGGGACAGAGCGGGTCGGGGAGCTGTTTTTT. Amino acids: CASSSAGTERVGELFF. This chain joins TRBV7-9 and TRBJ2-2; tentatively, D is TRBD1 (7 bases). Germline assignment: CDR1 SEHNR and CDR2 FQNEAQ (reference sequence). The CDR3 has 16 amino acids. The germline V and J ends were trimmed by 4 bases and 7 bases, with 19 bases remaining between them.

This clonotype has more than one count but fewer than ten. The CDR3 nucleotides read TGTGCCACCAGTGATTTTGCCGGGACAAGCACAGATACGCAGTATTTT. It yields the protein CATSDFAGTSTDTQYF. This chain connects TRBV24-1 to TRBJ2-3, with D perhaps matching TRBD1 (6 bases). CDR3 length: 16 residues. The germline V gene encodes CDR1 KGHDR and CDR2 SFDVKD. Trimming removed 1 base from V and 0 bases from J, with 10 bases in between.